These T cell receptor beta chains were read from a single sample in a study of T cells in Graves' hyperthyroidism and ophthalmopathy. TCRdb re-called the multiplex PCR reads through MiXCR, storing one row per CDR3 protein. The sample lists about 260,000 distinct CDR3 sequences; about a sixth were seen once. Sequencing used blood. The receptors derive from a young woman with Graves' ophthalmopathy. Each CDR3 is given with its conserved first and last residue. The D gene is left open where the match is weak. For some rows the clone size is stated as once, few or many, or as a class when expanded; others skip it.

cdr3_length: 14; j_call: TRBJ2-7; clone_size: many; d_call: .; v_call: TRBV5-1; cdr3_aa: CASSLTGTGYEQYF; cdr3_nt: TGCGCCAGCAGCTTGACCGGGACTGGCTACGAGCAGTACTTC
cdr3_length: 16; j_call: TRBJ1-3; clone_size: many; d_call: TRBD1; v_call: TRBV28; cdr3_aa: CASSLGTGRTGNTIYF; cdr3_nt: TGTGCCAGCAGTTTGGGGACAGGGCGGACTGGAAACACCATATATTTT
cdr3_length: 16; j_call: TRBJ2-3; clone_size: many; d_call: .; v_call: TRBV7-9; cdr3_aa: CASSPNSRTSTDTQYF; cdr3_nt: TGTGCCAGCAGCCCCAACTCGCGGACTAGCACAGATACGCAGTATTTT
cdr3_length: 14; j_call: TRBJ2-5; clone_size: many; d_call: TRBD2; v_call: TRBV2; cdr3_aa: CASSGTSGVETQYF; cdr3_nt: TGTGCCAGCAGTGGGACTAGCGGGGTTGAGACCCAGTACTTC
cdr3_length: 13; j_call: TRBJ2-5; clone_size: many; d_call: .; v_call: TRBV5-6; cdr3_aa: CASSSDSKETQYF; cdr3_nt: TGTGCCAGCAGCTCGGACAGTAAAGAGACCCAGTACTTC
cdr3_length: 12; j_call: TRBJ1-2; clone_size: many; d_call: .; v_call: TRBV28; cdr3_aa: CASRGSNYGYTF; cdr3_nt: TGTGCCAGCAGGGGTTCTAACTATGGCTACACCTTC
cdr3_length: 15; j_call: TRBJ1-1; clone_size: .; d_call: .; v_call: TRBV28; cdr3_aa: CASSLRMIGATEAFF; cdr3_nt: TGTGCCAGCAGTTTGCGGATGATCGGGGCCACTGAAGCTTTCTTT
cdr3_length: 12; j_call: TRBJ1-1; clone_size: many; d_call: .; v_call: TRBV13; cdr3_aa: CASSPMNTEAFF; cdr3_nt: TGTGCCAGCAGCCCTATGAACACTGAAGCTTTCTTT
cdr3_length: 17; j_call: TRBJ2-1; clone_size: many; d_call: TRBD2; v_call: TRBV7-9; cdr3_aa: CASSPFRRLAGDNEQFF; cdr3_nt: TGTGCCAGCAGCCCCTTTAGAAGGCTAGCGGGGGACAATGAGCAGTTCTTC
cdr3_length: 15; j_call: TRBJ2-1; clone_size: .; d_call: .; v_call: TRBV19; cdr3_aa: CASSMSVDGRNEQFF; cdr3_nt: TGTGCCAGTAGTATGTCGGTCGACGGCCGAAATGAGCAGTTCTTC
cdr3_length: 15; j_call: TRBJ1-2; clone_size: many; d_call: .; v_call: TRBV7-9; cdr3_aa: CASSLGAGETYGYTF; cdr3_nt: TGTGCCAGCAGCTTAGGGGCAGGGGAAACCTATGGCTACACCTTC
cdr3_length: 14; j_call: TRBJ2-1; clone_size: many; d_call: TRBD2; v_call: TRBV18; cdr3_aa: CASSPPGLAEEQFF; cdr3_nt: TGTGCCAGCTCACCACCGGGACTAGCGGAAGAGCAGTTCTTC
cdr3_length: 14; j_call: TRBJ2-3; clone_size: .; d_call: .; v_call: TRBV9; cdr3_aa: CASSSSSPPDTQYF; cdr3_nt: TGTGCCAGCAGCTCCTCGAGCCCCCCGGATACGCAGTATTTT
cdr3_length: 15; j_call: TRBJ1-2; clone_size: many; d_call: .; v_call: TRBV15; cdr3_aa: CATSRDRAGGVGYTF; cdr3_nt: TGTGCCACCAGCAGAGATCGGGCAGGAGGAGTAGGCTACACCTTC
cdr3_length: 17; j_call: TRBJ2-7; clone_size: many; d_call: TRBD2; v_call: TRBV18; cdr3_aa: CASSPKAASGGGDEQYF; cdr3_nt: TGTGCCAGCTCACCAAAAGCAGCTAGCGGGGGAGGCGACGAGCAGTACTTC
cdr3_length: 16; j_call: TRBJ2-1; clone_size: .; d_call: .; v_call: TRBV7-2; cdr3_aa: CASSTVRGSSYNEQFF; cdr3_nt: TGTGCCAGCAGCACAGTTCGGGGTAGCTCCTACAATGAGCAGTTCTTC
cdr3_length: 12; j_call: TRBJ1-1; clone_size: many; d_call: .; v_call: TRBV7-9; cdr3_aa: CASSSGLYEAFF; cdr3_nt: TGTGCCAGCAGCTCAGGACTCTATGAAGCTTTCTTT
cdr3_length: 15; j_call: TRBJ1-5; clone_size: many; d_call: .; v_call: TRBV6-1; cdr3_aa: CASSSSGQGNQPQHF; cdr3_nt: TGTGCCAGCAGTTCCTCAGGGCAGGGCAATCAGCCCCAGCATTTT
cdr3_length: 12; j_call: TRBJ2-1; clone_size: many; d_call: TRBD1; v_call: TRBV12-3/TRBV12-4; cdr3_aa: CASTDRVAEQFF; cdr3_nt: TGTGCCAGCACTGACAGGGTCGCTGAGCAGTTCTTC
cdr3_length: 15; j_call: TRBJ2-3; clone_size: many; d_call: TRBD2; v_call: TRBV28; cdr3_aa: CASSSSGTRTDTQYF; cdr3_nt: TGTGCCAGCAGTTCTAGCGGGACTCGCACAGATACGCAGTATTTT
cdr3_length: 13; j_call: TRBJ1-1; clone_size: many; d_call: .; v_call: TRBV28; cdr3_aa: CASSSHANTEAFF; cdr3_nt: TGTGCCAGCAGTTCTCATGCGAACACTGAAGCTTTCTTT
cdr3_length: 15; j_call: TRBJ2-7; clone_size: few; d_call: .; v_call: TRBV15; cdr3_aa: CATSRDSQLPGKQYF; cdr3_nt: TGTGCCACCAGCAGAGATTCGCAGCTGCCGGGTAAGCAGTACTTC
cdr3_length: 17; j_call: TRBJ2-3; clone_size: many; d_call: TRBD2; v_call: TRBV3-1; cdr3_aa: CASSLRTSGLSTDTQYF; cdr3_nt: TGTGCCAGCAGCCTTAGGACTAGCGGCCTTTCCACAGATACGCAGTATTTT
cdr3_length: 15; j_call: TRBJ2-7; clone_size: many; d_call: .; v_call: TRBV6-1; cdr3_aa: CASSKNGIISYEQYF; cdr3_nt: TGTGCCAGCAGTAAGAACGGGATAATCTCCTACGAGCAGTACTTC
cdr3_length: 16; j_call: TRBJ2-3; clone_size: many; d_call: TRBD2; v_call: TRBV3-1; cdr3_aa: CASSKTTSGGTDTQYF; cdr3_nt: TGTGCCAGCAGCAAGACAACTAGCGGGGGCACAGATACGCAGTATTTT
cdr3_length: 10; j_call: TRBJ2-3; clone_size: many; d_call: .; v_call: TRBV20-1; cdr3_aa: CSVRADTQYF; cdr3_nt: TGCAGTGTTAGGGCAGATACGCAGTATTTT
cdr3_length: 15; j_call: TRBJ1-1; clone_size: .; d_call: TRBD1; v_call: TRBV5-1; cdr3_aa: CASSSGQGSNTEAFF; cdr3_nt: TGCGCCAGCAGCTCGGGACAGGGATCGAACACTGAAGCTTTCTTT
cdr3_length: 15; j_call: TRBJ1-4; clone_size: many; d_call: .; v_call: TRBV28; cdr3_aa: CASSLTGTSNEKLFF; cdr3_nt: TGTGCCAGCAGTTTAACCGGGACCTCCAATGAAAAACTGTTTTTT
cdr3_length: 16; j_call: TRBJ2-2; clone_size: few; d_call: .; v_call: TRBV27; cdr3_aa: CASISLPGLPNGELFF; cdr3_nt: TGTGCCAGCATCTCTTTACCGGGACTCCCGAACGGGGAGCTGTTTTTT
cdr3_length: 16; j_call: TRBJ2-1; clone_size: .; d_call: TRBD2; v_call: TRBV20-1; cdr3_aa: CSATPSGRSSYNEQFF; cdr3_nt: TGCAGTGCAACGCCTAGCGGGAGGAGCTCCTACAATGAGCAGTTCTTC
cdr3_length: 15; j_call: TRBJ2-3; clone_size: .; d_call: .; v_call: TRBV24-1; cdr3_aa: CATSDLWGDTDTQYF; cdr3_nt: TGTGCCACCAGTGATTTATGGGGGGACACAGATACGCAGTATTTT
cdr3_length: 17; j_call: TRBJ1-3; clone_size: .; d_call: TRBD1; v_call: TRBV5-8; cdr3_aa: CATNSGTGVGSGNTIYF; cdr3_nt: TGTGCCACAAACTCCGGGACAGGGGTCGGCTCTGGAAACACCATATATTTT
cdr3_length: 17; j_call: TRBJ1-6; clone_size: few; d_call: .; v_call: TRBV28; cdr3_aa: CASSFNTKGSYNSPLHF; cdr3_nt: TGTGCCAGCAGTTTTAACACCAAGGGGTCCTATAATTCACCCCTCCACTTT
cdr3_length: 15; j_call: TRBJ2-1; clone_size: many; d_call: .; v_call: TRBV18; cdr3_aa: CASSRDLPPYNEQFF; cdr3_nt: TGTGCCAGCTCAAGGGACCTTCCCCCCTACAATGAGCAGTTCTTC
cdr3_length: 16; j_call: TRBJ2-5; clone_size: many; d_call: .; v_call: TRBV29-1; cdr3_aa: CSVEGYRQGRQETQYF; cdr3_nt: TGCAGCGTTGAGGGATATAGGCAGGGAAGGCAAGAGACCCAGTACTTC
cdr3_length: 16; j_call: TRBJ1-5; clone_size: many; d_call: TRBD1; v_call: TRBV5-5; cdr3_aa: CASSLVGQGPYQPQHF; cdr3_nt: TGTGCCAGCAGCTTGGTGGGACAGGGGCCTTATCAGCCCCAGCATTTT
cdr3_length: 16; j_call: TRBJ2-3; clone_size: many; d_call: .; v_call: TRBV7-9; cdr3_aa: CASSLLVLGSTDTQYF; cdr3_nt: TGTGCCAGCAGCTTGCTAGTGCTGGGCAGCACAGATACGCAGTATTTT
cdr3_length: 15; j_call: TRBJ1-2; clone_size: many; d_call: TRBD1; v_call: TRBV29-1; cdr3_aa: CSVEDRGTGPSGYTF; cdr3_nt: TGCAGCGTTGAAGATCGGGGGACAGGACCTTCGGGCTACACCTTC
cdr3_length: 14; j_call: TRBJ2-5; clone_size: many; d_call: TRBD2; v_call: TRBV27; cdr3_aa: CASEGSGRGETQYF; cdr3_nt: TGTGCCAGCGAAGGTAGCGGGAGGGGAGAGACCCAGTACTTC
cdr3_length: 16; j_call: TRBJ2-2; clone_size: many; d_call: TRBD2; v_call: TRBV19; cdr3_aa: CASKIAGGPVGGELFF; cdr3_nt: TGTGCCAGTAAAATAGCGGGGGGGCCCGTCGGCGGGGAGCTGTTTTTT
cdr3_length: 12; j_call: TRBJ2-7; clone_size: many; d_call: .; v_call: TRBV9; cdr3_aa: CASSVDWGEQYF; cdr3_nt: TGTGCCAGCAGCGTAGACTGGGGCGAGCAGTACTTC